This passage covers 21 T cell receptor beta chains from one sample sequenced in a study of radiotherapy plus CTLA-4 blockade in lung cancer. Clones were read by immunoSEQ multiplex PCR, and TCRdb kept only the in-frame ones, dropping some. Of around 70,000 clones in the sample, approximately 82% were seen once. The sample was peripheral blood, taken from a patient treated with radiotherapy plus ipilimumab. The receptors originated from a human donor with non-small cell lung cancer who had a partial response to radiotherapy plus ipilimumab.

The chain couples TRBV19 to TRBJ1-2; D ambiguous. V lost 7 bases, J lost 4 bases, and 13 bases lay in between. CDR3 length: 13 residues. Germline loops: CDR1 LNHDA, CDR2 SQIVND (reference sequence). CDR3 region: CASTPGIGYGYTF. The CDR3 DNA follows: TGTGCCAGTACACCGGGGATCGGCTATGGCTACACCTTC.

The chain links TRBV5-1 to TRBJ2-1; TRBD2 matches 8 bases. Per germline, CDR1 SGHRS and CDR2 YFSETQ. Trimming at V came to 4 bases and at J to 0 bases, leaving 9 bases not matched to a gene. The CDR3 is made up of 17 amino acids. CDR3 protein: CASSRGTRGSSYNEQFF. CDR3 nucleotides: TGCGCCAGCAGCAGGGGGACTAGGGGAAGCTCCTACAATGAGCAGTTCTTC.

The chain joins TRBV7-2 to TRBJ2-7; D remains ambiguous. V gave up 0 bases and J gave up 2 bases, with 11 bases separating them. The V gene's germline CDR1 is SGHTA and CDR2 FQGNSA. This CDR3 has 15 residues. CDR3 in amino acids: CASSLAVTETYEQYF. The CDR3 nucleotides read TGTGCCAGCAGCTTAGCAGTGACGGAGACCTACGAGCAGTACTTC.

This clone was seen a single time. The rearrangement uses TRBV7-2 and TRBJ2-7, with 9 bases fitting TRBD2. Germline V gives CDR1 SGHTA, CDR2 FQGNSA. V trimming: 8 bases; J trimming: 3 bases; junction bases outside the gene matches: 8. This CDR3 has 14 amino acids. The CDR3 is CASRRAGGIYEQYF. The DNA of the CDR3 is TGTGCCAGCCGCCGAGCGGGAGGTATCTACGAGCAGTACTTC.

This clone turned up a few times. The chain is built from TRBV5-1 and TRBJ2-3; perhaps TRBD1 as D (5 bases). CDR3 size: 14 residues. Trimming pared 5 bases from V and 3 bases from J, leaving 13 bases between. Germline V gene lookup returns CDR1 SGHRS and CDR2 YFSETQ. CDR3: CASSPQGLTDTQYF. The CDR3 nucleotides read TGCGCCAGCAGTCCCCAGGGTTTAACAGATACGCAGTATTTT.

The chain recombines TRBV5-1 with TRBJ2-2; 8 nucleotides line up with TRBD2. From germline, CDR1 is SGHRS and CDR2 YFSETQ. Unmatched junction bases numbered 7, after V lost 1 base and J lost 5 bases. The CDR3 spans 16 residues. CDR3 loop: CASSLNGREGTGELFF. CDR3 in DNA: TGCGCCAGCAGCTTGAATGGTCGGGAGGGTACCGGGGAGCTGTTTTTT.

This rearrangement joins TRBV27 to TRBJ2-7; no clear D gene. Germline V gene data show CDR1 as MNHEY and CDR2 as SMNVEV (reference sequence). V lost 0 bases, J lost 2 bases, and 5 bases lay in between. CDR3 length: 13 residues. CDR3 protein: CASSLSPAYEQYF. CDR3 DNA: TGTGCCAGCAGTTTATCCCCGGCCTACGAGCAGTACTTC.

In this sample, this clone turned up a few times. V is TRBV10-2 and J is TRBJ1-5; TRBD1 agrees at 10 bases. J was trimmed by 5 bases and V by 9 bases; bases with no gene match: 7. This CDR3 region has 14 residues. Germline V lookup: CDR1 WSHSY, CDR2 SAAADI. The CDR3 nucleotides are TGCGCCAGTAGGACAGGGGGACTCGATCAGCCCCAGCATTTT. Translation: CASRTGGLDQPQHF.

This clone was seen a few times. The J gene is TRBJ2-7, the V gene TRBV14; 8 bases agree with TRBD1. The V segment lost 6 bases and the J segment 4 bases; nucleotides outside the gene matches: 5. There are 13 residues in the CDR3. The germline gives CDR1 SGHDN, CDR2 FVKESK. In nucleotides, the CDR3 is TGTGCCAGCAGGAGACAGGGGAGATACGAGCAGTACTTC. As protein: CASRRQGRYEQYF. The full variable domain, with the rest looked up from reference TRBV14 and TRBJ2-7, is EAGVTQFPSHSVIEKGQTVTLRCDPISGHDNLYWYRRVMGKEIKFLLHFVKESKQDESGMPNNRFLAERTGGTYSTLKVQPAELEDSGVYFCASRRQGRYEQYFGPGTRLTVT.

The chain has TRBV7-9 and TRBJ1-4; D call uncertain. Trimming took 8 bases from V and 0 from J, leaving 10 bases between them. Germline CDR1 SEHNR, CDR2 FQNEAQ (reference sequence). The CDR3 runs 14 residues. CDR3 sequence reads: CASGVRSTNEKLFF. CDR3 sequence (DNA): TGTGCCAGCGGTGTCAGGTCAACTAATGAAAAACTGTTTTTT. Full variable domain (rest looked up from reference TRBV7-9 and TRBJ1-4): DTGVSQNPRHKITKRGQNVTFRCDPISEHNRLYWYRQTLGQGPEFLTYFQNEAQLEKSRLLSDRFSAERPKGSFSTLEIQRTEQGDSAMYLCASGVRSTNEKLFFGSGTQLSVL.

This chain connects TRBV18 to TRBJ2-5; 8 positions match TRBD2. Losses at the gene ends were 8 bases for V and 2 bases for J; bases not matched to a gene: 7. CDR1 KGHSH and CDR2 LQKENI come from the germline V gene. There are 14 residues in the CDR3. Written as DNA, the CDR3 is TGTGCCAGCACCTTAGCGGGACCTCAAGAGACCCAGTACTTC. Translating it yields CASTLAGPQETQYF.

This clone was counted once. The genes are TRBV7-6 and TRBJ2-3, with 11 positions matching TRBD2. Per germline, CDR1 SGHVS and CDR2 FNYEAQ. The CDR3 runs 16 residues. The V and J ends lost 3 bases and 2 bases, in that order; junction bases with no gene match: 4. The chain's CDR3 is CASSLTSGNPTDTQYF. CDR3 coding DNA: TGTGCCAGCAGCTTGACTAGCGGGAATCCCACAGATACGCAGTATTTT.

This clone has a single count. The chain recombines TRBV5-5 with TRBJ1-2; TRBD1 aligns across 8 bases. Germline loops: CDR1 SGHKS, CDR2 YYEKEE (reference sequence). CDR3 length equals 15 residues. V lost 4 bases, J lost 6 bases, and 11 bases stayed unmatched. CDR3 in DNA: TGTGCCAGCAGCGACCGGGACAGGAAGGTTCATGGCTACACCTTC. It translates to CASSDRDRKVHGYTF.

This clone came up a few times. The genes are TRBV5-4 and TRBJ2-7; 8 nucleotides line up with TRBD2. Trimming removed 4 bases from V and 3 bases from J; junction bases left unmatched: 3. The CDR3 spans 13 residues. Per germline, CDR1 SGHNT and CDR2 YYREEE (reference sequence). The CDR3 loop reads CASSGGLDYEQYF. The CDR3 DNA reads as TGTGCCAGCAGCGGGGGACTAGACTACGAGCAGTACTTC.

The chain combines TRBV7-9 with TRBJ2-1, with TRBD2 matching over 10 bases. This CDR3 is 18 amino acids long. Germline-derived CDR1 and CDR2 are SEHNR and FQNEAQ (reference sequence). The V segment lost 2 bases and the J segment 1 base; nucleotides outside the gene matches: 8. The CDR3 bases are TGTGCCAGCAGCTTATGGGCTAGCGGGAGTACGTCCTACAATGAGCAGTTCTTC. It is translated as CASSLWASGSTSYNEQFF.

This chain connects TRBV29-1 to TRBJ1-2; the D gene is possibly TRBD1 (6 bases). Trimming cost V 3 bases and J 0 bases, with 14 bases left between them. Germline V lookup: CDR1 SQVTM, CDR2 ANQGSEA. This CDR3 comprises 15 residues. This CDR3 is CSVDPRGTPNYGYTF. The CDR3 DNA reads TGCAGCGTTGACCCCAGGGGAACCCCTAACTATGGCTACACCTTC.

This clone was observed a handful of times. The CDR3 bases are TGTGCCAGCAGCAGGCGGCAGCCCCAGCATTTT. Protein sequence: CASSRRQPQHF. J is TRBJ1-5 and V is TRBV5-8; D is uncertain. Germline V gene sequence: CDR1 SGHTS, CDR2 YDEGEE. The CDR3 contains 11 residues. V gave up 4 bases and J gave up 7 bases, with 6 bases separating them.

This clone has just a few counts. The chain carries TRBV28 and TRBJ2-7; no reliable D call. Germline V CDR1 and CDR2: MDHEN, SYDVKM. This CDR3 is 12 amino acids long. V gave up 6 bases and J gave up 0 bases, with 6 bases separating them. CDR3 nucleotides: TGTGCCAGCAGCCTAGTCTCCTACGAGCAGTACTTC. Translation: CASSLVSYEQYF.

CDR3 protein: CASSLRGNAYEQYF. CDR3 in DNA: TGTGCCAGCAGCTTGCGGGGGAACGCCTACGAGCAGTACTTC. The chain joins TRBV5-4 to TRBJ2-7; tentatively, D is TRBD2 (6 bases). The CDR3 runs 14 residues. The V end was cut by 1 base, the J end by 2 bases, with 10 bases between. Germline values: CDR1 SGHNT, CDR2 YYREEE (reference sequence).

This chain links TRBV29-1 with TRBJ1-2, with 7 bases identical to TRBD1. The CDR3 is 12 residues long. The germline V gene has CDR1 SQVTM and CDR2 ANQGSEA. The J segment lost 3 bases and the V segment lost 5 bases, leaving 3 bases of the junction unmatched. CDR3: CSVRGQDYGYTF. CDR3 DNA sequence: TGCAGCGTTCGTGGACAGGACTATGGCTACACCTTC. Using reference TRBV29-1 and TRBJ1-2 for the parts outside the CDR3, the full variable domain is SAVISQKPSRDICQRGTSLTIQCQVDSQVTMMFWYRQQPGQSLTLIATANQGSEATYESGFVIDKFPISRPNLTFSTLTVSNMSPEDSSIYLCSVRGQDYGYTFGSGTRLTVV.

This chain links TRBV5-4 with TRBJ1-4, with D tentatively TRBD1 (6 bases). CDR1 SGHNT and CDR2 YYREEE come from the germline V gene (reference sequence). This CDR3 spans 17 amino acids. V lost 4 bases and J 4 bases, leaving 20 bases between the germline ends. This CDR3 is CASSPDSRTGSNEKLFF. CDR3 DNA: TGTGCCAGCAGCCCAGATAGTAGAACAGGGAGTAATGAAAAACTGTTTTTT.